This T cell receptor (beta chain) was sequenced during a study of cytomegalovirus exposure and HLA in healthy donors. About the research overall: The 120 validation repertoires used the same platform as the roughly 720 first-cohort repertoires (as reported by a later analysis).

The repertoire was sequenced with immunoSEQ multiplex PCR; TCRdb's copy has only in-frame clones and lacks some. Of more than 90,000 clones listed, approximately 88% are singletons. The CDR3 contains 15 residues. V was pared by 0 bases and J by 5 bases, with 4 bases of the junction left unmatched. The germline gives CDR1 SEHNR, CDR2 FQNEAQ (reference sequence). The source of this sequence is a man between 18 and 29 years old in good health and CMV-seronegative. V is TRBV7-9 and J is TRBJ2-7; TRBD2 matches at 10 bases. The sequenced sample consisted of PBMCs. CDR3 in DNA: TGTGCCAGCAGCTTAGCAATAGCGGGAGGTAACGAGCAGTACTTC. Encoded protein: CASSLAIAGGNEQYF.